Below, 6 T cell receptor beta chains from the same sample are listed, as sequenced in a study of identical twins. One entry per CDR3 protein, called by TCRdb with MiXCR from the 5' RACE reads. The sample records 1.5 million to 2 million distinct CDR3 sequences, 32% being singletons. Sequencing was carried out using cord blood. The receptors originated from a newborn girl in good health.

V gene TRBV20-1 combines with J gene TRBJ2-4; 8 positions match TRBD2. The CDR3 totals 16 residues. CDR1 and CDR2 (germline): DFQATT, SNEGSKA (reference sequence). V shed 0 bases and J 2 bases; nucleotides not matched to a gene: 6. CDR3 protein: CSARDWRTSPKNIQYF. The CDR3 DNA sequence: TGCAGTGCTAGAGACTGGCGGACTAGCCCCAAAAACATTCAGTACTTC.

In its sample, this clonotype was seen a few times. V usage is TRBV6-1 and J usage is TRBJ2-7; D is unclear. Germline V CDR1 and CDR2: MNHNS, SASEGT. This CDR3 contains 11 residues. V lost 5 bases to trimming and J lost 4 bases, with 6 bases between them. CDR3: CASSWIYEQYF. CDR3 DNA sequence: TGTGCCAGCAGTTGGATTTACGAGCAGTACTTC.

The CDR3 here is CASSPISGYNEQFF. For the CDR3, the DNA is TGTGCCAGCAGCCCCATTAGCGGCTACAATGAGCAGTTCTTC. The chain links TRBV28 to TRBJ2-1; possibly TRBD2 for D (6 bases). Germline V lookup: CDR1 MDHEN, CDR2 SYDVKM. The CDR3 has 14 residues. The V and J ends lost 6 bases and 3 bases respectively, with 12 bases between them.

This clonotype was found once. The J gene is TRBJ2-3, the V gene TRBV9; 9 bases map to TRBD1. CDR1 SGDLS and CDR2 YYNGEE come from the germline V gene. The CDR3 has 19 residues. V shed 4 bases and J 4 bases; nucleotides not matched to a gene: 19. CDR3 DNA sequence: TGTGCCAGCAGCCTTGACTATTCCGTCGGGACAGGGATTCCAGATACGCAGTATTTT. Its translation: CASSLDYSVGTGIPDTQYF.

The chain employs TRBV4-1 and TRBJ2-1, with D hard to call. The CDR3 sequence is 13 residues long. CDR1 MGHRA and CDR2 YSYEKL come from the germline V gene. The V end was cut by 2 bases, the J end by 3 bases, with 5 bases between. The CDR3 protein is CASSQKLYNEQFF. CDR3 in DNA: TGCGCCAGCAGCCAAAAGCTCTACAATGAGCAGTTCTTC.

The chain has TRBV9 and TRBJ2-1; D is unclear. The assigned J gene may be wrong: the sequence end matches TRBJ2-7 better. The V gene's germline CDR1 is SGDLS and CDR2 YYNGEE. The CDR3 loop spans 14 amino acids. This CDR3 is CASSVVESYNEQYF. The DNA for the CDR3 is TGTGCCAGCAGCGTAGTCGAATCCTACAATGAGCAGTACTTC.